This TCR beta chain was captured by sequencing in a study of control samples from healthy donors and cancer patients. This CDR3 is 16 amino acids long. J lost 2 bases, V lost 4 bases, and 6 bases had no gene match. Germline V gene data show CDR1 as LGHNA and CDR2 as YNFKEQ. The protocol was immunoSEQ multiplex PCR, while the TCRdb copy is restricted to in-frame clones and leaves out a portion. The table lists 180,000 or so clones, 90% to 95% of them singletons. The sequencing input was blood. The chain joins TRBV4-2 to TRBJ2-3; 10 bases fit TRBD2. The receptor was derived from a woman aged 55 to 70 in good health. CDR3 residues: CASSRTAGGNTDTQYF. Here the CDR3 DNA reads TGTGCCAGCAGCCGGACAGCGGGGGGGAACACAGATACGCAGTATTTT.